Shown below are 8 T cell receptor beta chains from a single sample sequenced in a study of T cell responses to AZD1222 COVID-19 vaccine. Assay used: immunoSEQ multiplex PCR; TCRdb lists only in-frame clones, some missing. The sample lists some 120,000 clones, less than 90% occurring once. The material was peripheral blood, obtained on day 0 of AZD1222 vaccination. The receptors shown here come from an adult in good health.

This clone is a singleton in its sample. The rearrangement joins TRBV7-8 to TRBJ2-7, with 9 positions matching TRBD2. This CDR3 spans 14 amino acids. With 1 base clipped from V and 6 bases from J, the junction kept 4 bases outside the gene matches. Per germline, CDR1 SGHVS and CDR2 FQNEAQ. The CDR3 sequence is CASSLGLAVIEQYF. For the CDR3, the DNA is TGTGCCAGCAGCTTAGGACTAGCGGTAATCGAGCAGTACTTC. Together with reference TRBV7-8 and TRBJ2-7, the CDR3 gives the full variable domain: GAGVSQSPRYKVAKRGQDVALRCDPISGHVSLFWYQQALGQGPEFLTYFQNEAQLDKSGLPSDRFFAERPEGSVSTLKIQRTQQEDSAVYLCASSLGLAVIEQYFGPGTRLTVT.

The chain employs TRBV19 and TRBJ1-2; D is perhaps TRBD1 (5 bases). Trimming cost V 5 bases and J 8 bases, with 24 bases left between them. Germline CDR1 is LNHDA and CDR2 is SQIVND (reference sequence). CDR3 size: 16 residues. In DNA, the CDR3 is TGTGCCAGTAGTTATGGGGGGACGGCAGAAGGTATGGGCTACACCTTC. Translated, it gives CASSYGGTAEGMGYTF.

The chain joins TRBV9 to TRBJ2-2, with a possible D match to TRBD1 (5 bases). V lost 2 bases and J lost 4, with 12 bases in between. The CDR3 has 15 residues. The V gene's germline CDR1 is SGDLS and CDR2 YYNGEE. DNA for the CDR3: TGTGCCAGCAGCGTTGCAGGGAAGGGCACCGGGGAGCTGTTTTTT. This encodes CASSVAGKGTGELFF.

The rearrangement uses TRBV12-3 or TRBV12-4 and TRBJ2-7, with D possibly being TRBD1 (5 bases). V was pared by 3 bases and J by 2 bases, with 8 bases between. The CDR3 is made up of 13 amino acids. The CDR3 here is CASSFGRAYEQYF. In DNA form, the CDR3 reads TGTGCCAGCAGTTTTGGCAGGGCCTACGAGCAGTACTTC.

Here the CDR3 DNA reads TGTGCCAGCAGCCGATCGGGACCCTCTCACGGTGAGCAGTTCTTC. It codes for CASSRSGPSHGEQFF. The V gene is TRBV11-1, the J gene TRBJ2-1, with D perhaps being TRBD1 or TRBD2 (5 bases each). Trimming shortened V by 5 bases and J by 9 bases, and 20 bases separated the two germline ends. This CDR3 is built from 15 residues. Germline V CDR1 and CDR2: SGHAT, FQDESV (reference sequence).

The chain carries TRBV19 and TRBJ2-4; 12 nucleotides match TRBD2. This CDR3 region has 15 residues. Trimming removed 5 bases from V and 6 bases from J; junction bases left unmatched: 5. Germline lookup yields CDR1 LNHDA and CDR2 SQIVND (reference sequence). The CDR3 DNA follows: TGTGCCAGTAGTCCAACGGGACTAGCGGGAAACATTCAGTACTTC. This gives the protein CASSPTGLAGNIQYF.

The gene calls are TRBV19 and TRBJ2-7; 11 nucleotides agree with TRBD2. Germline V gene lookup returns CDR1 LNHDA and CDR2 SQIVND (reference sequence). The CDR3 covers 14 residues. With V trimmed by 5 bases and J by 5 bases, 5 bases remained unmatched. The CDR3 region has the DNA TGTGCCAGTAGTGTACTAGCGGGAGCTCACGAGCAGTACTTC. Amino acids: CASSVLAGAHEQYF.

The gene calls are TRBV5-1 and TRBJ1-1, with unresolved D. Germline CDR1 is SGHRS and CDR2 is YFSETQ. V lost 3 bases to trimming and J lost 1 base, with 10 bases between them. CDR3 length: 14 residues. As DNA, the CDR3 is TGCGCCAGCAGCTCCTCAACACGGAACACTGAAGCTTTCTTT. As protein: CASSSSTRNTEAFF.